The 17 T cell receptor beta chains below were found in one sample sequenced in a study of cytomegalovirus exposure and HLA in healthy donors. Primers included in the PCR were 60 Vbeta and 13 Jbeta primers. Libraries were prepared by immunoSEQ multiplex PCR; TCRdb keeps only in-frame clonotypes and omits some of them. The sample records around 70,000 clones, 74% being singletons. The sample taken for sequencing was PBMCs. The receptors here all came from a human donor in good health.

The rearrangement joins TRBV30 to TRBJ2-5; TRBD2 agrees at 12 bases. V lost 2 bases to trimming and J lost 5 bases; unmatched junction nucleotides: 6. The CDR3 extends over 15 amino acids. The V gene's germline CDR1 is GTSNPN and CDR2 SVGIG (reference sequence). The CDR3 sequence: CAWSQTSGRTETQYF. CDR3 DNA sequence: TGTGCCTGGAGTCAGACTAGCGGGAGAACGGAGACCCAGTACTTC.

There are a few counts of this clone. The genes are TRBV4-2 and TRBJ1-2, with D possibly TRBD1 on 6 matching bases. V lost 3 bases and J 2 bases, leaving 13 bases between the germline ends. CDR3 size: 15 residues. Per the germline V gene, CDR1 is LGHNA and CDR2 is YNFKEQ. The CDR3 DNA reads TGTGCCAGCAGCCACAGGGGCTTGGAGAACTATGGCTACACCTTC. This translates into CASSHRGLENYGYTF.

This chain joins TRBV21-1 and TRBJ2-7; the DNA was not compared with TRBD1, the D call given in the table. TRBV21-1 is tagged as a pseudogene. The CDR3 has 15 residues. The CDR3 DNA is TGTGCCAGCAGCAAAAATGACAGGGCCCCCTACGAGCAGTACTTC. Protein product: CASSKNDRAPYEQYF.

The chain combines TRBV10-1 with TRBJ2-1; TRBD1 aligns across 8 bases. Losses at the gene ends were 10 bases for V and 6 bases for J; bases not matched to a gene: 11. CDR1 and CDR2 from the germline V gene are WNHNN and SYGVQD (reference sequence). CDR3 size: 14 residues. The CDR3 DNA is TGCGCCACGTCTAGGACAGGGAATTCCAATGAGCAGTTCTTC. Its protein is CATSRTGNSNEQFF.

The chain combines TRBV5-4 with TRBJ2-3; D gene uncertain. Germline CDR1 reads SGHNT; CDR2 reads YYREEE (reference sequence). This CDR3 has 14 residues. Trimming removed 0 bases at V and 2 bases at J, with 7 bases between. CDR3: CASSLEQNTDTQYF. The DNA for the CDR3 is TGTGCCAGCAGCTTGGAACAGAACACAGATACGCAGTATTTT.

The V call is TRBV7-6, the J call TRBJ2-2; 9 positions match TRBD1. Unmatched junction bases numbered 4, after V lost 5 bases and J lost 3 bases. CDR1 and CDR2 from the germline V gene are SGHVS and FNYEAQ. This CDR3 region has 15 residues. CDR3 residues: CASSQRDRDTGELFF. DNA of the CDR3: TGTGCCAGCAGCCAAAGGGACAGGGACACCGGGGAGCTGTTTTTT.

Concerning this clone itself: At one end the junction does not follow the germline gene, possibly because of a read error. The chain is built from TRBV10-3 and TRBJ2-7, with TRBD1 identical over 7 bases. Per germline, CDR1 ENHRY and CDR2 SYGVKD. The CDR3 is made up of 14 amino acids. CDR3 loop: CAVSDEGANYEQYF. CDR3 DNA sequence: TGTGCCGTCAGTGATGAGGGGGCGAACTACGAGCAGTACTTC.

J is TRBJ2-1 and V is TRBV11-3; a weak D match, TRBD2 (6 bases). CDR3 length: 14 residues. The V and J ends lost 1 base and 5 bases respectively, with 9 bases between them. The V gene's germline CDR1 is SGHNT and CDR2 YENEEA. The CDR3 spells CASSLAGVNNEQFF. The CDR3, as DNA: TGTGCCAGCAGCTTAGCGGGAGTAAACAATGAGCAGTTCTTC.

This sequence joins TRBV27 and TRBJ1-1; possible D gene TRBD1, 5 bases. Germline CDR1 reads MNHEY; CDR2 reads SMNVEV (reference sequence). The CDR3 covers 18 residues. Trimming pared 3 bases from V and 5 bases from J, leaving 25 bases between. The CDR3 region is CASSFLQPGKGSRTEAFF. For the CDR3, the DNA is TGTGCCAGCAGTTTTCTTCAACCAGGGAAAGGGTCGAGAACTGAAGCTTTCTTT.

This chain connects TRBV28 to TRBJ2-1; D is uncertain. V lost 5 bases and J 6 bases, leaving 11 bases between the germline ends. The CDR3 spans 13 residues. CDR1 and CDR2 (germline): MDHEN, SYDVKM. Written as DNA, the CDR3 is TGTGCCAGCAGTCCTTTTAACGGCAATGAGCAGTTCTTC. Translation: CASSPFNGNEQFF.

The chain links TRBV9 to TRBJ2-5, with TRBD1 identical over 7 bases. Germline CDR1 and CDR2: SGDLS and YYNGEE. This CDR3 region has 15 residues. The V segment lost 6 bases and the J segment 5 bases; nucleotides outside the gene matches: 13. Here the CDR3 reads CASTRRDSSLETQYF. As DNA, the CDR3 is TGTGCCAGCACTAGACGGGACAGCTCCCTGGAGACCCAGTACTTC.

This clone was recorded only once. In nucleotides, the CDR3 is TGTGCCAGCAGTTTATTAAGCGGGGAAGCCTACGAGCAGTACTTC. This codes for CASSLLSGEAYEQYF. This sequence joins TRBV28 and TRBJ2-7; 7 bases match TRBD2. There are 15 residues in the CDR3. Per germline, CDR1 MDHEN and CDR2 SYDVKM. With V trimmed by 1 base and J by 2 bases, 5 bases remained unmatched.

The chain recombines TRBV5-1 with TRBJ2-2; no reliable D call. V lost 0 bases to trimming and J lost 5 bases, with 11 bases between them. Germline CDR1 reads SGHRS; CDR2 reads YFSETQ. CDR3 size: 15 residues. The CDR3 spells CASSLELGATGELFF. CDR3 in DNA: TGCGCCAGCAGCTTGGAGTTGGGCGCAACCGGGGAGCTGTTTTTT.

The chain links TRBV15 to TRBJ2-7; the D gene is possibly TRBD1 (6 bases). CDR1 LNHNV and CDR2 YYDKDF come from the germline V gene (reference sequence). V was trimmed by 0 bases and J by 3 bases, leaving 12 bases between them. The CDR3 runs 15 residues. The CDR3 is CATSRDTGTLYEQYF. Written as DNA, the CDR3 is TGTGCCACCAGCAGAGATACAGGGACCCTCTACGAGCAGTACTTC.

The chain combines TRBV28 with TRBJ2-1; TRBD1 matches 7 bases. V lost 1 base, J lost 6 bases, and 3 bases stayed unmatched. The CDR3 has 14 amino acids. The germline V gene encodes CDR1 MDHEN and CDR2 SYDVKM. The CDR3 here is CASSLSGQVNEQFF. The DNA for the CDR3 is TGTGCCAGCAGTTTATCCGGACAGGTCAATGAGCAGTTCTTC.

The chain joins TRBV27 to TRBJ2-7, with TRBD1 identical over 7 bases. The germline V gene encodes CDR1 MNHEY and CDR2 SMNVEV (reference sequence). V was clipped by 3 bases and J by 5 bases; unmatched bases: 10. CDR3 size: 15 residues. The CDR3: CASSLSGTEGDEQYF. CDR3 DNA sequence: TGTGCCAGCAGTTTGTCCGGGACAGAGGGCGACGAGCAGTACTTC.

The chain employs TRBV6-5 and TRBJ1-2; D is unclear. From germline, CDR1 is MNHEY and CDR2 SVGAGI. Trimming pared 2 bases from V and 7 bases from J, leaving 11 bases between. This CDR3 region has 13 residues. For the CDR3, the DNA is TGTGCCAGCAGTTACCGGCAGGAATGTGGCTACACCTTC. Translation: CASSYRQECGYTF.